The sample holds one count of the clone carrying this T cell receptor (beta chain). Primers: 60 Vbeta forward and 13 Jbeta reverse. Clones were read by immunoSEQ multiplex PCR, and TCRdb kept only the in-frame ones, dropping some. This sample yields tens of thousands of clones, of which 65% to 85% are seen a single time; 6% belongs to the top ten. This sample is drawn from a study of cytomegalovirus exposure and HLA in healthy donors. Trimming shortened V by 2 bases and J by 0 bases, and 8 bases separated the two germline ends. Per the germline V gene, CDR1 is LGHNA and CDR2 is YSLEER. The CDR3 runs to 14 residues.

The clonotype was recovered from a male donor in good health and CMV-seronegative. The J gene is TRBJ2-7, the V gene TRBV4-3; possibly TRBD1 for D (5 bases). Sequencing was carried out using PBMCs. The DNA of the CDR3 is TGCGCCAGCAGCCAAAAGGGGCTCTCCTACGAGCAGTACTTC. Translating gives CASSQKGLSYEQYF.